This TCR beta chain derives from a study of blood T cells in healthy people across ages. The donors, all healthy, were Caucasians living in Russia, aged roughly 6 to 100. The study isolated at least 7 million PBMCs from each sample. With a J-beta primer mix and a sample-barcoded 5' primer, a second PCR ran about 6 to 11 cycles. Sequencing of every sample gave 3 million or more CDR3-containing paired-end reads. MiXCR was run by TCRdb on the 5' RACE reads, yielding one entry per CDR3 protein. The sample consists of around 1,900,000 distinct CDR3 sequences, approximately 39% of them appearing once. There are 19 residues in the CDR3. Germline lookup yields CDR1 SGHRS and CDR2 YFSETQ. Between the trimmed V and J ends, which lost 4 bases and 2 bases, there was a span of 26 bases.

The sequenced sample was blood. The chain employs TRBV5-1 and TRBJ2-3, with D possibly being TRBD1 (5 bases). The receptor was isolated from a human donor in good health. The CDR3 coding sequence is TGCGCCAGCAGCCCGGGCAGGTTGACAGACCACTTTTTCACAGATACGCAGTATTTT. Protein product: CASSPGRLTDHFFTDTQYF.